This T cell receptor (beta chain) came from a study of resident and recirculating memory T cells in vitiligo. CDR3 length: 14 amino acids. CDR1 is SGHVS, CDR2 FQNEAQ, per germline. Some clones are missing from TCRdb's copy, which holds only in-frame ones; the method was immunoSEQ multiplex PCR. The table shows tens of thousands of clones, with about 91% occurring only once. Anyone treated within the previous three months was excluded. Sequencing was performed on blood. V gene TRBV7-8 combines with J gene TRBJ2-2, with 9 bases identical to TRBD1. The TCR sequence derives from a male donor with vitiligo. The CDR3 loop is CGSLRDRVSGELFF. CDR3 bases: TGTGGCTCACTCCGGGACAGGGTGAGCGGGGAGCTGTTTTTT.